The 10 T cell receptor beta chains below all came from one sample that was sequenced in a study of blood T cell repertoires in COVID-19. Using immunoSEQ multiplex PCR, the repertoire was profiled, and TCRdb retains in-frame clones only, with some absent. The sample lists over 150,000 clones, roughly 80% occurring once. Sample: PBMCs or T cells enriched from blood (not recorded which). The receptor set was obtained from a woman aged 45-60 years who had recovered from COVID-19.

This clone came up once. This sequence joins TRBV7-9 and TRBJ1-6; the D gene is possibly TRBD1 (6 bases). The CDR3 consists of 16 residues. Germline V gene sequence: CDR1 SEHNR, CDR2 FQNEAQ (reference sequence). V lost 2 bases and J lost 7, with 15 bases in between. Here the CDR3 DNA reads TGTGCCAGCAGCTTATGGGAGGGGGGGTGGAATTCACCCCTCCACTTT. It codes for CASSLWEGGWNSPLHF.

V usage is TRBV28 and J usage is TRBJ1-2, with D perhaps TRBD1 (6 bases). In germline, CDR1 is MDHEN, CDR2 SYDVKM. The V and J ends lost 3 bases and 5 bases respectively, with 13 bases between them. The CDR3 has 14 amino acids. CDR3 residues: CASSFPFQGYGYTF. For the CDR3, the DNA is TGTGCCAGCAGTTTTCCCTTTCAGGGGTATGGCTACACCTTC.

This rearrangement joins TRBV18 to TRBJ1-1; possible D gene TRBD1, 6 bases. This CDR3 is built from 14 residues. Germline CDR1 is KGHSH and CDR2 is LQKENI. Deletions cut 2 bases from V and 5 bases from J, with 12 bases between. This CDR3 is CASSPGRGATEAFF. The CDR3 DNA reads TGTGCCAGCTCACCAGGCAGGGGAGCGACTGAAGCTTTCTTT.

The chain is built from TRBV6-1 and TRBJ2-3; perhaps TRBD2 as D (6 bases). Germline CDR1 and CDR2: MNHNS and SASEGT. CDR3 size: 15 residues. V lost 2 bases, J lost 2 bases, and 11 bases lay in between. This chain's CDR3 is CASSERRGDTDTQYF. CDR3 sequence (DNA): TGTGCCAGCAGTGAAAGGCGGGGTGACACAGATACGCAGTATTTT.

The chain is built from TRBV3-1 (or the pseudogene TRBV3-2) and TRBJ1-1; D is uncertain. CDR1 and CDR2 from the germline V gene are LGHDT and YNNKEL (reference sequence). The length of the CDR3 is 14 residues. Trimming removed 1 base at V and 1 base at J, with 7 bases between. The CDR3 is CASSQAGQNTEAFF. In nucleotides, the CDR3 is TGTGCCAGCAGCCAAGCCGGTCAGAACACTGAAGCTTTCTTT.

This clone turned up a few times. The V gene is TRBV19, the J gene TRBJ1-5; D remains ambiguous. The V gene lost 5 bases and the J gene lost 3 bases, with 5 bases spanning the gap. This CDR3 has 12 residues. Per germline, CDR1 LNHDA and CDR2 SQIVND (reference sequence). The CDR3: CASSFINQPQHF. The CDR3 coding sequence is TGTGCCAGTAGTTTTATCAATCAGCCCCAGCATTTT.

In its sample, this clone was seen once. This sequence joins TRBV5-6 and TRBJ1-2; D unresolved. CDR1 SGHDT and CDR2 YYEEEE come from the germline V gene. The CDR3 contains 13 residues. Between the trimmed V and J ends, which lost 6 bases and 8 bases, there was a span of 17 bases. CDR3 protein: CASTNEVRRGYTF. CDR3 nucleotides: TGTGCCAGCACCAATGAGGTCAGGAGGGGCTACACCTTC.

This rearrangement joins TRBV28 to TRBJ2-1, with 8 nucleotides matching TRBD2. The CDR3 is made up of 17 amino acids. Germline CDR1 MDHEN, CDR2 SYDVKM. Germline trimming cut 4 bases from V and 0 bases from J; bases unmatched to any gene: 8. The CDR3 coding sequence is TGTGCCAGCAGTTCCCCGACTAGCGCGAACTCCTACAATGAGCAGTTCTTC. It specifies CASSSPTSANSYNEQFF.

In its sample, this clone was seen a few times. V and J are TRBV19 and TRBJ1-2; possible D gene TRBD1, 6 bases. This CDR3 has 14 residues. Looked up from germline, CDR1 is LNHDA and CDR2 is SQIVND (reference sequence). V lost 4 bases to trimming and J lost 2 bases, with 11 bases between them. The CDR3 region has the DNA TGTGCCAGTAGTAGAACAGGGTCGAACTATGGCTACACCTTC. As protein: CASSRTGSNYGYTF. Supplemented by reference TRBV19 and TRBJ1-2, the full variable domain reads DGGITQSPKYLFRKEGQNVTLSCEQNLNHDAMYWYRQDPGQGLRLIYYSQIVNDFQKGDIAEGYSVSREKKESFPLTVTSAQKNPTAFYLCASSRTGSNYGYTFGSGTRLTVV.

This clone was recorded many times. The chain joins TRBV6-5 to TRBJ2-2, with 8 bases fitting TRBD1. CDR1 is MNHEY and CDR2 is SVGAGI in the germline V gene. J lost 7 bases, V lost 4 bases, and 5 bases had no gene match. CDR3 length: 14 amino acids. CDR3 nucleotides: TGTGCCAGCAGTTTCAGGGGGCGCGACGGGGAGCTGTTTTTT. It specifies CASSFRGRDGELFF.